The entry below describes one T cell receptor beta chain. The antigen remains unidentified. The data derive from a study of shared clonotypes between healthy human individuals. Sequencing was performed with immunoSEQ multiplex PCR; in TCRdb, only in-frame clones are kept and a portion is missing. Here the sample spans around 2,000,000 clones, approximately 95% being singletons. Trimming left V 3 bases short and J 3 bases short, with 16 bases between. There are 15 residues in the CDR3. Germline CDR1 reads SGHKS; CDR2 reads YYEKEE (reference sequence). Naive CD8 cells lacked CD45RO, underwent positive selection for CCR7 and left out terminally differentiated effector memory CD45RA+ cells. General study points: Sharing across four donors was seen in about 5% of naive CD4 clonotypes.

The gene calls are TRBV5-5 and TRBJ2-7, with D maybe TRBD2 (6 bases). This sequence was found in a man between 18 and 35 years old in good health. Sequencing used naive CD8+ T cells sorted from blood. CDR3 sequence (DNA): TGTGCCAGCAGCTGGGTGCTTGGGGGGAACTACGAGCAGTACTTC. Protein sequence: CASSWVLGGNYEQYF. The full variable domain, with the rest looked up from reference TRBV5-5 and TRBJ2-7, is DAGVTQSPTHLIKTRGQQVTLRCSPISGHKSVSWYQQVLGQGPQFIFQYYEKEERGRGNFPDRFSARQFPNYSSELNVNALLLGDSALYLCASSWVLGGNYEQYFGPGTRLTVT.